One sample yielded the 21 T cell receptor beta chains listed below, sequenced in a study of early T cells in non-severe SARS-CoV-2 infection. Via MiXCR, TCRdb re-called the 5' RACE reads, giving one row per CDR3 protein. Found here are about 67,000 distinct CDR3 sequences, 11% of them singletons; the top ten hold 3% to 4%. Sample: whole blood. Receptors originate from an adult who was a healthcare worker with PCR-confirmed SARS-CoV-2 infection or an uninfected control (not recorded which).

This clonotype appeared many times. This chain uses TRBV7-9 with TRBJ1-4; no firm D call. Trimming removed 5 bases at V and 0 bases at J, with 10 bases between. The CDR3 runs 15 residues. Germline loops: CDR1 SEHNR, CDR2 FQNEAQ (reference sequence). CDR3 residues: CASSPTQATNEKLFF. In DNA, the CDR3 is TGTGCCAGCAGCCCCACCCAGGCAACTAATGAAAAACTGTTTTTT.

The table lists this clonotype with many counts. The CDR3 is CASSSSAGQGHTEAFF. The DNA for the CDR3 is TGTGCCAGCAGTTCTAGCGCGGGACAGGGACACACTGAAGCTTTCTTT. This sequence joins TRBV12-3 or TRBV12-4 and TRBJ1-1; 9 bases align to TRBD1. The length of the CDR3 is 16 residues. V lost 4 bases and J lost 3; bases outside the gene matches: 9.

This clonotype was counted only a few times. The V call is TRBV11-2, the J call TRBJ2-1; perhaps TRBD1 as D (6 bases). V lost 6 bases and J 6 bases, leaving 9 bases between the germline ends. This CDR3 has 12 residues. From germline, CDR1 is SGHAT and CDR2 FQNNGV. The CDR3 sequence: CASRLQGNEQFF. CDR3 nucleotides: TGTGCCAGCAGATTACAGGGCAATGAGCAGTTCTTC.

The chain joins TRBV11-2 to TRBJ2-1; the D gene is possibly TRBD1 (6 bases). V was shortened by 5 bases and J by 6 bases, with 17 bases between the two germline ends. Per germline, CDR1 SGHAT and CDR2 FQNNGV. The CDR3 has 15 amino acids. CDR3 residues: CASSPFGGQSNEQFF. CDR3 sequence (DNA): TGTGCCAGCAGCCCCTTTGGAGGACAGTCCAATGAGCAGTTCTTC.

The genes are TRBV10-3 and TRBJ2-2, with unresolved D. With 3 bases removed from V and 2 bases from J, the gap between germline ends came to 7 bases. Germline CDR1 ENHRY, CDR2 SYGVKD. The CDR3 runs 14 residues. Written as DNA, the CDR3 is TGTGCCATCAGTGAATCTCCTAACACCGGGGAGCTGTTTTTT. It yields the protein CAISESPNTGELFF.

This clonotype was seen only a few times. The chain uses TRBV20-1 and TRBJ1-6, with D tentatively TRBD1 (6 bases). Per germline, CDR1 DFQATT and CDR2 SNEGSKA (reference sequence). V was clipped by 6 bases and J by 9 bases, with 21 bases between them. The CDR3 extends over 15 amino acids. In DNA form, the CDR3 reads TGCAGTGCACCCCAAGGGCCAGGGGCTTTTTCACCCCTCCACTTT. This translates into CSAPQGPGAFSPLHF.

This clonotype was counted at least ten times. The chain uses TRBV21-1 and TRBJ2-4. TRBV21-1 is a pseudogene. The CDR3 sequence is 18 residues long. Here the CDR3 DNA reads TGTGCCAGCAGCAACAATGATCCACTTCGACTAGCCAAAAACATTCAGTACTTC. This encodes CASSNNDPLRLAKNIQYF.

The chain joins TRBV29-1 to TRBJ1-2, with TRBD1 identical over 8 bases. Per the germline V gene, CDR1 is SQVTM and CDR2 is ANQGSEA. V lost 3 bases and J lost 5; bases outside the gene matches: 8. CDR3 length equals 14 residues. The CDR3 here is CSVEDQGARYGYTF. Here the CDR3 DNA reads TGCAGCGTTGAGGATCAGGGGGCGAGGTATGGCTACACCTTC.

The chain employs TRBV6-1 and TRBJ2-1; D is ambiguous. Germline V gene lookup returns CDR1 MNHNS and CDR2 SASEGT. V lost 3 bases, J lost 8 bases, and 11 bases lay in between. The CDR3 is 13 amino acids. The CDR3 DNA reads TGTGCCAGCAGTGAGTATACCGAGGATGAGCAGTTCTTC. Encoded protein: CASSEYTEDEQFF.

This clonotype was seen ten or more times. The chain couples TRBV11-3 to TRBJ2-1; TRBD2 aligns across 12 bases. There are 17 residues in the CDR3. V shed 0 bases, J shed 7 bases, and the junction held 7 bases outside the gene matches. The germline V gene has CDR1 SGHNT and CDR2 YENEEA. CDR3 amino acids: CASSLEVGLAGSNEQFF. For the CDR3, the DNA is TGTGCCAGCAGCTTAGAAGTTGGACTAGCGGGATCTAATGAGCAGTTCTTC.

The sample holds a few counts of this clonotype. V is TRBV20-1 and J is TRBJ2-1; D remains ambiguous. Germline V gene sequence: CDR1 DFQATT, CDR2 SNEGSKA (reference sequence). V lost 3 bases to trimming and J lost 4 bases, with 13 bases between them. This CDR3 region has 14 residues. The CDR3 nucleotides read TGCAGTGCTAGGGGAAGGGTGACGTACAATGAGCAGTTCTTC. This encodes CSARGRVTYNEQFF.

This rearrangement joins TRBV5-1 to TRBJ2-1; D remains unclear. The V end was cut by 0 bases, the J end by 0 bases, with 7 bases between. CDR3 length: 15 amino acids. The V gene's germline CDR1 is SGHRS and CDR2 YFSETQ. CDR3: CASSLEASSYNEQFF. For the CDR3, the DNA is TGCGCCAGCAGCTTGGAAGCATCCTCCTACAATGAGCAGTTCTTC.

There are many counts of this clonotype. The chain combines TRBV7-3 with TRBJ2-1, with 9 bases fitting TRBD1. The V and J ends lost 2 bases and 7 bases, in that order; junction bases with no gene match: 15. The germline gives CDR1 SGHTA, CDR2 FQGTGA. CDR3 length: 18 amino acids. Written as DNA, the CDR3 is TGTGCCAGCAGCTTACAAGGATCCCGGGACAGGGAATCGAATGAGCAGTTCTTC. This gives the protein CASSLQGSRDRESNEQFF.

This clonotype has at least ten counts. The genes are TRBV11-2 and TRBJ2-1, with 7 bases that match TRBD2. The V gene end was trimmed by 4 bases and the J gene end by 6 bases; junction bases not matched to a gene: 6. The germline gives CDR1 SGHAT, CDR2 FQNNGV. The CDR3 runs to 14 residues. For the CDR3, the DNA is TGTGCCAGCAGCTCGGCGCGGGGGTCCAATGAGCAGTTCTTC. Translated: CASSSARGSNEQFF.

Ten or more counts support this clonotype. J is TRBJ1-1 and V is TRBV7-9; D gene unclear. The CDR3 covers 12 residues. Trimming took 5 bases from V and 4 from J, leaving 8 bases between them. Per germline, CDR1 SEHNR and CDR2 FQNEAQ (reference sequence). Here the CDR3 reads CASSLRATEAFF. The CDR3 DNA reads TGTGCCAGCAGCCTAAGGGCCACTGAAGCTTTCTTT.

This clonotype came up many times. The chain uses TRBV7-6 and TRBJ2-1, with 7 nucleotides matching TRBD1. The CDR3 runs 15 residues. Germline CDR1 is SGHVS and CDR2 is FNYEAQ. The ends lost 4 bases at V and 4 bases at J; junction bases unmatched: 7. The CDR3 is CASSSDRAQYNEQFF. The DNA of the CDR3 is TGTGCCAGCAGCTCCGACAGGGCTCAGTACAATGAGCAGTTCTTC. The full variable domain, completed using reference TRBV7-6 and TRBJ2-1, is GAGVSQSPRYKVTKRGQDVALRCDPISGHVSLYWYRQALGQGPEFLTYFNYEAQQDKSGLPNDRFSAERPEGSISTLTIQRTEQRDSAMYRCASSSDRAQYNEQFFGPGTRLTVL.

This clonotype was seen repeatedly, ten times or more. The chain carries TRBV2 and TRBJ1-2; no reliable D call. This CDR3 region has 12 residues. Germline V gene lookup returns CDR1 SNHLY and CDR2 FYNNEI. V gave up 8 bases and J gave up 5 bases, with 12 bases separating them. The CDR3 coding sequence is TGTGCCAGCCTAGGGTTAGCATATGGCTACACCTTC. Translated, it gives CASLGLAYGYTF.

The sample holds a few counts of this clonotype. The junction departs from germline at one end; a sequencing error may be responsible. The chain recombines TRBV5-1 with TRBJ2-5, with 10 bases lining up with TRBD2. The CDR3 consists of 16 residues. Germline CDR1 SGHRS, CDR2 YFSETQ. The CDR3 region has the DNA TGCGCCGGCAGCACAGACGGACTAGCGGTAGCAGAGACCCAGTACTTC. This encodes CAGSTDGLAVAETQYF.

Comment on this clonotype: Germline and junction disagree at one end, which may indicate a read error. The chain is built from TRBV10-3 and TRBJ1-6; D is possibly TRBD1 (6 bases). The CDR3 totals 16 residues. Germline-derived CDR1 and CDR2 are ENHRY and SYGVKD. The CDR3 loop reads CAISSTGSGYNSPLHF. The CDR3 nucleotides read TGTGCCATCAGTTCGACAGGCTCAGGATATAATTCACCCCTCCATTTT.

This clonotype was counted only a few times. The gene calls are TRBV12-5 and TRBJ1-1; 9 bases line up with TRBD1. Germline V gene sequence: CDR1 LGHNT, CDR2 FRNRAP. The CDR3 is made up of 14 amino acids. V lost 6 bases to trimming and J lost 7 bases; unmatched junction nucleotides: 9. CDR3 in DNA: TGTGCTAGTGGGGGGACAGGGAGCCACCATGAAGCTTTCTTT. It translates to CASGGTGSHHEAFF. The whole variable domain, filled in from reference TRBV12-5 and TRBJ1-1, reads DARVTQTPRHKVTEMGQEVTMRCQPILGHNTVFWYRQTMMQGLELLAYFRNRAPLDDSGMPKDRFSAEMPDATLATLKIQPSEPRDSAVYFCASGGTGSHHEAFFGQGTRLTVV.

The table lists this clonotype with many counts. V is TRBV12-3 or TRBV12-4 and J is TRBJ2-3, with a possible D match to TRBD2 (5 bases). CDR3 size: 15 residues. Trimming shortened V by 4 bases and J by 6 bases, and 17 bases separated the two germline ends. CDR3 nucleotide sequence: TGTGCCAGCAGTTGGGCCTGGACTCCCAGCGATACGCAGTATTTT. It yields the protein CASSWAWTPSDTQYF.